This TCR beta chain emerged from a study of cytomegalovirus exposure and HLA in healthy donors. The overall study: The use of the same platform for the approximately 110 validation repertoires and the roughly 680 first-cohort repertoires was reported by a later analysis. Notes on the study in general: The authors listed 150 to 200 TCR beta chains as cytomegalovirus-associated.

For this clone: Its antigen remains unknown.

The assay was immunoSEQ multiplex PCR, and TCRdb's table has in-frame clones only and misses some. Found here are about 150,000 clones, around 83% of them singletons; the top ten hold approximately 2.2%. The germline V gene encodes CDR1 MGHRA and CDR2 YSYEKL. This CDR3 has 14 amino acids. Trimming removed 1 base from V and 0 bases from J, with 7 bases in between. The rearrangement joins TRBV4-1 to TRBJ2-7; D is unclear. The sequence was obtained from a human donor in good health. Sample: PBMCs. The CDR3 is CASSQAPPSYEQYF. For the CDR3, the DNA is TGCGCCAGCAGCCAAGCCCCTCCCTCCTACGAGCAGTACTTC.